The entry below gives a single T cell receptor beta chain sequence along with its context. What this receptor recognizes is not known. No much larger clonotype is one base removed from it; base qualities were not supplied. These data originate in a study of T cells in Graves' hyperthyroidism and ophthalmopathy (dated by TCRdb to between 2018 and 2020). In terms of the full investigation: Peripheral blood samples were taken at the time of initial diagnosis, prior to any treatment. To identify TCR V-J signatures that set the groups apart, the researchers used a discovery cohort of about a hundred patients, made up of 40 to 45 with Graves' ophthalmopathy and 57 with stable Graves' hyperthyroidism. Whether ophthalmopathy could be predicted prospectively was tested in an independent validation cohort made up of roughly 20 hyperthyroidism patients plus 17 patients who later progressed to ophthalmopathy. For training and testing, the 80 to 100 patients in the discovery cohort were randomly divided in a 7:3 ratio. In six Graves' hyperthyroidism patients, the study also compared T-cell repertoires from thyroid tissue with T-cell repertoires from blood. After sampling, hyperthyroidism patients received methimazole starting at 30 mg daily, and ophthalmopathy patients received high-dose intravenous methylprednisolone. The paper describes TCR Vbeta CDR3 sequencing of 140 or so peripheral blood samples, made up of 43 ophthalmopathy patients, roughly 80 hyperthyroidism patients and 17 progressor patients. The full study reports these points: In validation, the model predicted progression to ophthalmopathy a median of roughly 6.5 months before onset, with approximately 70% sensitivity and 72.22% specificity. Sample size was not statistically predetermined, and investigators were not blinded to group allocation. Blood samples also contained most of the expanded thyroid clonotypes (frequency above 0.001), which suggests that blood repertoires may reflect thyroid immune responses. A 13 V-J signature model separated ophthalmopathy from stable hyperthyroidism, with just over 85% sensitivity and 81% to 82% specificity in cross-validation and 80%/75% in testing.

The TCR beta CDR3 regions were amplified from the RNA transcripts. The first round of RT-PCR for the TCR CDR3 was performed with the HTBI primer set and the Qiagen OneStep RT-PCR kit. A second multiplex PCR round built the libraries, followed by size selection and purification. Sequencing of the libraries was done on an Illumina HiSeq2000 using paired-end 100 bp reads. The authors processed their data as follows. SOAPnuke was used to process the raw data, with reads discarded if the reads contained adapters or uncalled bases, had a mean Phred below 15, or lacked an exact constant-primer or identifier match. COPE v1.2.5 was used to merge the high-quality paired reads, and each unique nucleotide sequence was defined as a clonotype. Clonotypes were aligned to IMGT TRBV, TRBD and TRBJ reference segments using MiTCR v1.1. The analysis was restricted to V-J combinations with a frequency above 0.0001, which together covered 98% to 99.2% of the repertoires. The TCS score was defined as the ratio of F50 (clonal expansion) to E x V (chaos), calculated using BLOSUM62-based TCRdist between CDR3 peptides within each V-J. Welch's t-statistics and random forest reduced 514 V-J features to under 15, which were used in a naive Bayes classifier (R e1071). Using fastp trimming at Q25 and MiXCR clonotype assembly, TCRdb reanalyzed the public sequencing data and kept in-frame beta chains. Entries that share a CDR3 protein sequence are merged under the most common genes and DNA. The V and J calls come from TCRdb's annotation, not from the publication. In all, the sample holds about half a million distinct CDR3 sequences, and roughly 23% of those were seen once. Around 47% of the sample lies in the top ten.

The germline V gene specifies WSHSY as CDR1 and SAAADI as CDR2. The CDR3 measures 14 amino acids from cysteine to phenylalanine. Kept here is only the CDR3 DNA, which spans 42 bases and is read in frame from base 1. V loses 3 bases, J loses 1 base, and the germline ends lie 9 bases apart. Ophthalmopathy patients had moderately to severely active disease, Clinical Activity Score of at least 3, NOSPECS grade of at least 4, and duration under 3 months. Exclusion was applied to patients with uncontrolled infections, other autoimmune diseases, pregnancy or lactation. Clinical symptoms, serum thyroxine and TRAb, thyroid ultrasound, and orbital computed tomography formed the basis for the diagnoses. PBMCs were isolated from about 9 ml of fresh peripheral blood by Ficoll-Paque density gradient centrifugation. Total RNA was extracted with Trizol reagent, and quality was checked on an Agilent 2100 Bioanalyzer.

Specimen: blood. This chain joins TRBV10-2 to TRBJ2-5; TRBD2 is a possible D gene, resting on 5 matching bases. This TCR came from a woman in her seventies with Graves' ophthalmopathy. The CDR3: CASSDQLVQETQYF. The sequenced DNA: TGCGCCAGCAGTGATCAACTAGTCCAAGAGACCCAGTACTTC.